This T cell receptor beta chain was retrieved from a study of identical twins. Findings and caveats of the study: The study drew conclusions from cross-sectional statistical analysis, not from following the same donors.

This clonotype was found a few times. No antigen is known for it. Template switching (which added a universal primer site) was used, and cDNA carried unique molecular identifiers. TCRdb re-derived calls from the 5' RACE reads in MiXCR, one entry per CDR3 protein. This sample has some 600,000 distinct CDR3 sequences, with about 7.6% found just once. The CDR3 consists of 13 residues. V was pared by 3 bases and J by 5 bases, with 12 bases between. From germline, CDR1 is DFQATT and CDR2 SNEGSKA (reference sequence). Everyone who gave samples was a healthy Caucasian. These data are also associated with another study on yellow fever vaccine responses in identical twins.

The TCR originated in a woman aged 18-35 years in good health. The chain combines TRBV20-1 with TRBJ2-3, with D perhaps TRBD2 (7 bases). Sequencing was done on a sample of PBMCs. CDR3 in amino acids: CSASGGGVDTQYF. The CDR3 DNA sequence: TGCAGTGCTAGTGGCGGGGGCGTAGATACGCAGTATTTT.